This T cell receptor (beta chain) was sequenced for a study of T cell responses to AZD1222 COVID-19 vaccine. This clone turned up a few times. Trimming removed 4 bases from V and 5 bases from J, with 26 bases in between. CDR3 length: 18 amino acids. Looked up from germline, CDR1 is MNHNS and CDR2 is SASEGT. Sequenced by immunoSEQ multiplex PCR; TCRdb stores in-frame clones only, minus some. The table lists about 93,000 clones, about 86% of them singletons. The sequenced sample was peripheral blood, obtained on day 0 of AZD1222 vaccination. J is TRBJ1-1 and V is TRBV6-1; D remains unclear. The TCR originated in an adult in good health. The CDR3 DNA sequence: TGTGCCAGCAGTGCCCGACCCCCGGGCGGACCGTTGCAGACTGAAGCTTTCTTT. Amino acids: CASSARPPGGPLQTEAFF.